Below, 10 T cell receptor beta chains from the same sample are listed, as sequenced in a study of blood T cell repertoires in COVID-19. Generated by immunoSEQ multiplex PCR, the TCRdb table keeps only in-frame clones and is missing some. The table includes about 68,000 clones, 65% to 90% detected once. Sequencing was done on a sample of peripheral blood. All receptors come from a man of 80 years or more with COVID-19, enrolled during active disease.

The chain joins TRBV27 to TRBJ2-3; D may be TRBD2 (7 bases). The germline V and J ends were trimmed by 8 bases and 7 bases, with 22 bases remaining between them. The germline V gene has CDR1 MNHEY and CDR2 SMNVEV (reference sequence). The CDR3 is made up of 15 amino acids. CDR3 sequence reads: CASLGRAGAVHTQYF. DNA of the CDR3: TGTGCCAGCCTGGGTAGGGCGGGGGCGGTCCATACGCAGTATTTT.

The rearrangement joins TRBV7-2 to TRBJ2-3; TRBD2 aligns across 9 bases. V was clipped by 1 base and J by 2 bases; unmatched bases: 4. The CDR3 loop spans 16 amino acids. Germline-derived CDR1 and CDR2 are SGHTA and FQGNSA. The CDR3 sequence: CASSLVASGATDTQYF. CDR3 sequence (DNA): TGTGCCAGCAGCTTAGTGGCTAGCGGGGCCACAGATACGCAGTATTTT.

The chain is built from TRBV5-1 and TRBJ1-4; the match to TRBD1 covers 9 bases. The CDR3 consists of 16 residues. CDR1 is SGHRS, CDR2 YFSETQ, per germline. J lost 8 bases, V lost 0 bases, and 8 bases had no gene match. The CDR3 nucleotides are TGCGCCAGCAGCTTGGGGCAACAGGGGGCTGGGGAAAAACTGTTTTTT. Protein: CASSLGQQGAGEKLFF.

The chain carries TRBV28 and TRBJ2-5; 10 bases fit TRBD1. Germline V gene sequence: CDR1 MDHEN, CDR2 SYDVKM. The CDR3 extends over 16 amino acids. V was pared by 5 bases and J by 2 bases, with 8 bases of the junction left unmatched. CDR3 DNA sequence: TGTGCCAGCAGTCCCTCGGGACAGGGGCGTCAAGAGACCCAGTACTTC. Translated, it gives CASSPSGQGRQETQYF.

The rearrangement uses TRBV28 and TRBJ2-5; possibly TRBD2 for D (7 bases). V gave up 8 bases and J gave up 6 bases, with 16 bases separating them. The CDR3 spans 13 residues. CDR1 and CDR2 (germline): MDHEN, SYDVKM. CDR3 in amino acids: CASGGALHQTQYF. The CDR3 DNA follows: TGTGCCAGCGGGGGGGCCTTACACCAGACCCAGTACTTC.

The rearrangement links TRBV3-1 (or the pseudogene TRBV3-2) to TRBJ2-2; a weak D match, TRBD2 (7 bases). Germline CDR1 is LGHDT and CDR2 is YNNKEL (reference sequence). Trimming pared 1 base from V and 4 bases from J, leaving 13 bases between. The CDR3 runs 16 residues. In DNA form, the CDR3 reads TGTGCCAGCAGCCAAGTGCAGGGGAGGGCCACCGGGGAGCTGTTTTTT. Translating gives CASSQVQGRATGELFF.

The V call is TRBV14, the J call TRBJ1-2, with D unresolved. CDR3 length: 13 amino acids. Trimming shortened V by 1 base and J by 7 bases, and 10 bases separated the two germline ends. The germline V gene encodes CDR1 SGHDN and CDR2 FVKESK. The CDR3 DNA is TGTGCCAGCAGCCAAGTCGTGTCTAGTGGCTACACCTTC. Its protein product is CASSQVVSSGYTF.

The chain has TRBV19 and TRBJ2-2, with 8 bases fitting TRBD1. In germline, CDR1 is LNHDA, CDR2 SQIVND (reference sequence). This CDR3 contains 15 residues. V lost 7 bases to trimming and J lost 4 bases; unmatched junction nucleotides: 8. The chain's CDR3 is CASTSQGAGTGELFF. The CDR3 DNA reads TGTGCCAGTACCTCCCAGGGGGCGGGCACCGGGGAGCTGTTTTTT.

The V and J genes are TRBV10-3 and TRBJ1-1; 11 bases are shared with TRBD1. The germline CDR1 and CDR2 sequences are ENHRY and SYGVKD. The CDR3 consists of 14 residues. V lost 5 bases to trimming and J lost 11 bases; unmatched junction nucleotides: 10. CDR3: CAISQGQGAREAFF. CDR3 nucleotides: TGTGCCATCAGTCAAGGACAGGGGGCCAGAGAGGCTTTCTTT.

This clone has just one count. The chain uses TRBV7-9 and TRBJ2-5; D is perhaps TRBD2 (5 bases). V was cut by 4 bases and J by 7 bases, with 19 bases left in between. The CDR3 spans 15 residues. The germline CDR1 and CDR2 sequences are SEHNR and FQNEAQ (reference sequence). This chain's CDR3 is CASSSTSPISGTQYF. CDR3 DNA: TGTGCCAGCAGCTCGACCTCGCCAATCAGCGGGACCCAGTACTTC.